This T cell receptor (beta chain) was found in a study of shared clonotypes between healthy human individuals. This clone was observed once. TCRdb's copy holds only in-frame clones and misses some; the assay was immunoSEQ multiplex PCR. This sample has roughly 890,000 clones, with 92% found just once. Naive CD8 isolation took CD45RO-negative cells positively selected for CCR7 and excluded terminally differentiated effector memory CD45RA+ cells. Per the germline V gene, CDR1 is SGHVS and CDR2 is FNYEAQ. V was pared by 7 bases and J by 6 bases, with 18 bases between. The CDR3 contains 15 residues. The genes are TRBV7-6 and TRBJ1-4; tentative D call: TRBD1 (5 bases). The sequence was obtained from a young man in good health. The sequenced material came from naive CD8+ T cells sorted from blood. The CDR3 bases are TGTGCCAGCACCCCATTCAGGGACCGGGATGAAAAACTGTTTTTT. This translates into CASTPFRDRDEKLFF. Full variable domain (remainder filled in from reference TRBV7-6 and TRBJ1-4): GAGVSQSPRYKVTKRGQDVALRCDPISGHVSLYWYRQALGQGPEFLTYFNYEAQQDKSGLPNDRFSAERPEGSISTLTIQRTEQRDSAMYRCASTPFRDRDEKLFFGSGTQLSVL.